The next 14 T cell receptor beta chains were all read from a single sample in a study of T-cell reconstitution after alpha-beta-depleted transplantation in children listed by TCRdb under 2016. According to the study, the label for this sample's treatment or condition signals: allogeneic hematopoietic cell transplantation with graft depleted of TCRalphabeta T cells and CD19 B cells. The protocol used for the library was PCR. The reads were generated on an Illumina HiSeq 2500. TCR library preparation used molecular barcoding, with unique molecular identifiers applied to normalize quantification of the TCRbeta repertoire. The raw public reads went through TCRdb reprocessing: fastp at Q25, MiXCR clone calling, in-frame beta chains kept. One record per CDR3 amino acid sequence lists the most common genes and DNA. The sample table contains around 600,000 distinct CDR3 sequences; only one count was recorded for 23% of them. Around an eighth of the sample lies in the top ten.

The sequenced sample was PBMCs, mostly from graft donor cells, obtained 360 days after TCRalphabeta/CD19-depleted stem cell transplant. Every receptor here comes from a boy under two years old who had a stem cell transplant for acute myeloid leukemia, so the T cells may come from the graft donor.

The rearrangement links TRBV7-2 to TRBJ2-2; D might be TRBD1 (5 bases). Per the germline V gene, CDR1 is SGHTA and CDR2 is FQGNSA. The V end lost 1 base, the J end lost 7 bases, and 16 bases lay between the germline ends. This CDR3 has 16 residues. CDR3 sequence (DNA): TGTGCCAGCAGCTTAGAGGGCAGGGTTTCCATCGGGGAGCTGTTTTTT. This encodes CASSLEGRVSIGELFF.

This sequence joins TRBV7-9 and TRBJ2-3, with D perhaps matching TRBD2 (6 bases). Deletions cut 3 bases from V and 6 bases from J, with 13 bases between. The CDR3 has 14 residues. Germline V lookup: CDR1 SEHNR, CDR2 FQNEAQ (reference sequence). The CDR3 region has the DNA TGTGCCAGCAGCTTTTTGCGGGACGCGGATACGCAGTATTTT. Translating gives CASSFLRDADTQYF.

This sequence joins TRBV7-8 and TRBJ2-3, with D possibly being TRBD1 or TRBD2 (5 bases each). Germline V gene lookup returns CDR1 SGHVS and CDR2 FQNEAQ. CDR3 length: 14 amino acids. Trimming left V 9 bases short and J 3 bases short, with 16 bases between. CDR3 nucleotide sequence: TGTGCCAGTTTGGTGGGGGAGCTAACAGATACGCAGTATTTT. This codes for CASLVGELTDTQYF.

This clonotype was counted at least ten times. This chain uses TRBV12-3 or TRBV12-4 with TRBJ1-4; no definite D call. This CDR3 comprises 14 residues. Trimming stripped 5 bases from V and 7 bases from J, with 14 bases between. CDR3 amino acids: CASSPRAAGEKLFF. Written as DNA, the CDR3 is TGTGCCAGCAGTCCACGGGCGGCGGGTGAAAAACTGTTTTTT.

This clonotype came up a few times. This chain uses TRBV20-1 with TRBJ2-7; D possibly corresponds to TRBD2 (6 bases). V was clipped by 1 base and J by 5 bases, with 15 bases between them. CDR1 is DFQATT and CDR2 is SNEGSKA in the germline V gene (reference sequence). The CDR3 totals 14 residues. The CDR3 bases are TGCAGTGCTAGAGGGGTAGCGGTAACCCACGAGCAGTACTTC. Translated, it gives CSARGVAVTHEQYF.

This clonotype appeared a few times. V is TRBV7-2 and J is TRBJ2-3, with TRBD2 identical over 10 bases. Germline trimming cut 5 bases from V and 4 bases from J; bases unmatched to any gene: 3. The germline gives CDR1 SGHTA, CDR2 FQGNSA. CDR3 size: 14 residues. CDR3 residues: CASSPSGGADTQYF. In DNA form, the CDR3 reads TGTGCCAGCAGCCCCAGCGGGGGGGCAGATACGCAGTATTTT.

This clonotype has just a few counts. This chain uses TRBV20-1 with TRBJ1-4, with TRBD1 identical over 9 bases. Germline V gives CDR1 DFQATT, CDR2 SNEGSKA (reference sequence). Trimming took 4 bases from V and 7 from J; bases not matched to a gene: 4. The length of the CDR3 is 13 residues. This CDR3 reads CSATGTGSEKLFF. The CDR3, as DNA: TGCAGTGCTACCGGGACAGGGAGTGAAAAACTGTTTTTT.

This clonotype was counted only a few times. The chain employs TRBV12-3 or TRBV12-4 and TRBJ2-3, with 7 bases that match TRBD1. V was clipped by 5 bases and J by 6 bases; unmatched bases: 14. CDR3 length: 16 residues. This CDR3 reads CASSTRDSGPSDTQYF. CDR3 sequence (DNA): TGTGCCAGCAGTACCCGGGACAGTGGACCTTCGGATACGCAGTATTTT.

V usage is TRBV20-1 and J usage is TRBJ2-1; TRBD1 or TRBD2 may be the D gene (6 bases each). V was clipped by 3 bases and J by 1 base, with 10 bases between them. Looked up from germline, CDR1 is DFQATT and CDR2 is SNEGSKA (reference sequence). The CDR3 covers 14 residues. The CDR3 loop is CSASRGPSYNEQFF. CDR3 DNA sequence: TGCAGTGCTAGTCGGGGGCCGTCCTACAATGAGCAGTTCTTC.

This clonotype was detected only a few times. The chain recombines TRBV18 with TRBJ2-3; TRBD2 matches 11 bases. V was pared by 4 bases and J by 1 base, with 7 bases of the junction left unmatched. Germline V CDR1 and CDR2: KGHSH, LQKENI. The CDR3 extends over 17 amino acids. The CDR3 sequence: CASSLSSLAGGTDTQYF. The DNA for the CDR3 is TGTGCCAGCTCACTATCCTCACTAGCGGGGGGCACAGATACGCAGTATTTT.

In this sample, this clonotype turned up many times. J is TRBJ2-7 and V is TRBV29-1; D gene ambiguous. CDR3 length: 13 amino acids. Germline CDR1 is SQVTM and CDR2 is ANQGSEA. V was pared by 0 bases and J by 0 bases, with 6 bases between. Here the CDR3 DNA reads TGCAGCGTTGAAGACATGACCTCCTACGAGCAGTACTTC. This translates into CSVEDMTSYEQYF.

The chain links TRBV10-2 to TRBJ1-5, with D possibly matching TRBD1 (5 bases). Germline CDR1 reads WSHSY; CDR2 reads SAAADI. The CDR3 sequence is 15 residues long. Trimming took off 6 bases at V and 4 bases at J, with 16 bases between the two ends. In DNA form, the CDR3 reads TGCGCCAGCAGCGACGGGTGGGCAGGGAATCAGCCCCAGCATTTT. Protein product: CASSDGWAGNQPQHF.

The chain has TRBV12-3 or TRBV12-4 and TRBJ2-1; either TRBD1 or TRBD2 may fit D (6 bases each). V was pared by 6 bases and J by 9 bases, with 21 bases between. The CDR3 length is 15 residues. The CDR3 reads CASRQGLLSQGEQFF. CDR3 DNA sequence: TGTGCCAGCAGGCAGGGACTGCTTTCACAGGGTGAGCAGTTCTTC.

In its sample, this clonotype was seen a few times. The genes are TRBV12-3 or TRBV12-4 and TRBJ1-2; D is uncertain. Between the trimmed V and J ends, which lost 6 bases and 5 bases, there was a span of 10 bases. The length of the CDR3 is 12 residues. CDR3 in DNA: TGTGCCAGCAGGGCGGACGAGTATGGCTACACCTTC. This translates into CASRADEYGYTF.